This T cell receptor beta chain came from a study of blood T cells in healthy people across ages (dated by TCRdb to 2013 to 2016). About the full investigation: In model experiments, template switching captured about one uniquely barcoded TCR beta cDNA molecule for every two T cells. Age-related changes in TCR beta repertoire diversity were measured in the study by deep sequencing normalized with unique cDNA molecular identifiers. The donors were split into four age groups: young (average about 15 years), middle-aged (roughly 39), aged (around 67) and long-lived (approximately 89). To avoid experimental bias, donors of different ages were randomly spread across the sequencing lanes. Using the same blood draw, the study looked at two additional independent replicas of 1 million unique cDNA reads for two donors, one aged 18 to 29 and the other aged 80 or older. Broader findings and caveats from the paper: Because profiling used bulk unsorted PBMCs, naive and antigen-experienced compartments could not be compared conclusively. Donor CMV infection status was unknown, potentially confounding age-related changes in expanded clonotypes. As age increased, observed TCR beta diversity per million T cells dropped in a roughly linear way, and a significant reduction was already evident by age 40. The long-lived group showed more naive CD4+ T cells, fewer expanded clones and increased TCR diversity than the aged group, suggesting age selection. Total diversity estimates from one million sequenced T cells were considered lower bounds and underestimates. A strong correlation was found between observed TCR beta diversity and the percentage of naive T cells measured by flow cytometry.

The library was produced with 5' RACE. Data came from an Illumina HiSeq 2500. A second PCR of about 6 to 12 cycles was performed with a sample-barcoded 5' primer and a J-beta primer mix. A unique molecular identifier was introduced onto each TCR beta cDNA molecule by a template-switch 5' adaptor carrying 12 random nucleotides. At least 2.5 million CDR3-containing paired-end reads were obtained from each sample. First-strand cDNA synthesis was performed from all RNA using the Mint cDNA synthesis kit, with priming by a TRBC-specific oligonucleotide. After uracil-DNA glycosylase treatment, a first 18-cycle PCR used universal primers M1SS and BC2_uni_R on all cDNA. Per the source publication's procedure: Normalization of each sample was performed by random selection of 1 million high-quality reads, each carrying a distinct molecular identifier. Reads sharing molecular identifiers were discarded rather than binned into consensus sequences. MiTCR, set to a Q25 quality threshold and the strictest error-elimination algorithm, was used for CDR3 identification, clonotype clustering and error correction. Lower-bound total TCR beta diversity was estimated with a nonparametric unseen species model using Euler transformation. TCRdb reprocessing: public reads trimmed at Q25 with fastp, clones called with MiXCR, in-frame beta chains kept. Here each entry gathers all rows of one CDR3 protein and keeps the most common genes and DNA. Here the V and J calls rest on TCRdb's processing, not on the authors' analysis. Within this sample are over 500,000 distinct CDR3 sequences, with approximately 52% of them counted one time only. The ten largest clonotypes hold roughly 12% of the sample.

Systemically healthy Caucasian individuals from Russia, some 36 in total and aged roughly 6 to 100 years, were included as donors. Roughly 9 milliliters of peripheral blood were drawn from each donor into EDTA-treated Vacutainer tubes. Ficoll-Paque density-gradient centrifugation was used to isolate PBMCs, with at least 6 million obtained per sample. Trizol reagent was used to extract total RNA from PBMCs, with at least 5.5 micrograms per sample. For every donor, an aliquot of PBMCs went through flow cytometry to measure the percentages of naive CD45RAhigh/CD27high T cells. In the case of this clonotype: No antigen is known for it. Base-call qualities are not available, and no considerably larger clone is one nucleotide away.

CDR1 and CDR2 were assigned from the germline V gene (reference sequence) as SGHKS and YYEKEE. V has 0 bases trimmed and J has 4 bases trimmed; junction bases matching no gene number 8. Its CDR3 holds 17 amino acids, cysteine through phenylalanine. Of all the DNA, just the CDR3 is kept, 51 bases in frame from base 1. The sequencing sample was made of blood. The TCR comes from an elderly woman in good health. Recombination joined TRBV5-5 with TRBJ2-1, with 9 bases aligning to TRBD1. Read as DNA, the sequence is TGTGCCAGCAGCTTGGTCGTTTTGGACAGGGGTTACAATGAGCAGTTCTTC. Its coded protein is CASSLVVLDRGYNEQFF.